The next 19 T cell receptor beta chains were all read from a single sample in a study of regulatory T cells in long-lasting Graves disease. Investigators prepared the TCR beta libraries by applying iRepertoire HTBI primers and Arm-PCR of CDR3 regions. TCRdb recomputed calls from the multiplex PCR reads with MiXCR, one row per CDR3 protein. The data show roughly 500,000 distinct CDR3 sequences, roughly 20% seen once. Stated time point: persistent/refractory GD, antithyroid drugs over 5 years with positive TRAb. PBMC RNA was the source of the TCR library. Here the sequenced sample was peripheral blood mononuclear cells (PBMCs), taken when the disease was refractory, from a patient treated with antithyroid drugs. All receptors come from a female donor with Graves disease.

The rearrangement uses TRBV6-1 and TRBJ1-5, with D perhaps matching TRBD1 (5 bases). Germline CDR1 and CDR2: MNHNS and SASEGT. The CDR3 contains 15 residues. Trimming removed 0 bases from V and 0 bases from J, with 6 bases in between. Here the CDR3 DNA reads TGTGCCAGCAGTGAAGCGGGGGGTAGCAATCAGCCCCAGCATTTT. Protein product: CASSEAGGSNQPQHF.

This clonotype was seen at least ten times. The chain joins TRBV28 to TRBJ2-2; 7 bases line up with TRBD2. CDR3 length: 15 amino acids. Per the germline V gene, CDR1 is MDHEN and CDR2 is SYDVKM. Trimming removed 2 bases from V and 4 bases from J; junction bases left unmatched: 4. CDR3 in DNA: TGTGCCAGCAGTTTAGGCGGGAGTGGCACCGGGGAGCTGTTTTTT. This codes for CASSLGGSGTGELFF.

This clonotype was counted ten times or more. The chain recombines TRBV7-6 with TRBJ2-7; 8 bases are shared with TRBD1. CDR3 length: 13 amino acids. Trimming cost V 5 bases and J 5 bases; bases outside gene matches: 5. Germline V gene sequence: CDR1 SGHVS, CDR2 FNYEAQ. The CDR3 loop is CASSARTGNEQYF. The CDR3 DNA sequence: TGTGCCAGCAGCGCCAGGACAGGGAACGAGCAGTACTTC.

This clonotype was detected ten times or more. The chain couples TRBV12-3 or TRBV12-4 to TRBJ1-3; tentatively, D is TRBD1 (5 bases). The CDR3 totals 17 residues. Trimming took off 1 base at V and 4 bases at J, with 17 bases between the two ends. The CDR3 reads CASSLGLRRDGGNTIYF. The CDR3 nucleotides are TGTGCCAGCAGTTTAGGCCTTCGGAGGGACGGCGGAAACACCATATATTTT.

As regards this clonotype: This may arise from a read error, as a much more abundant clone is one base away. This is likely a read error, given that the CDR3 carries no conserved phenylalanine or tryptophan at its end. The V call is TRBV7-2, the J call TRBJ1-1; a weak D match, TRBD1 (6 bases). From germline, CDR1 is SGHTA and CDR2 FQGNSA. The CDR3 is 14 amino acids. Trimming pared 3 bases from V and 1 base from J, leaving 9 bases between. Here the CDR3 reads CASSFSRGNTEAFS. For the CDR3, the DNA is TGTGCCAGCAGCTTCAGCAGGGGGAACACTGAAGCTTTCTCT.

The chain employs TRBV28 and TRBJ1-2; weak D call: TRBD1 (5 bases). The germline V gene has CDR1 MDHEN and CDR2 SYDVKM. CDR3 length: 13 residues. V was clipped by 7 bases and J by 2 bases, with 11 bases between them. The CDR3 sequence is CASKEGRNYGYTF. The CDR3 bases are TGTGCCAGCAAAGAGGGGAGGAACTATGGCTACACCTTC.

The CDR3 nucleotides read TGTGCCAGCAGTACCCCGGGCGGCGCCGGGTGGAATGAGCAGTTCTTC. It codes for CASSTPGGAGWNEQFF. The chain carries TRBV12-3 or TRBV12-4 and TRBJ2-1; D not resolved. Between the trimmed V and J ends, which lost 5 bases and 7 bases, there was a span of 21 bases. The CDR3 contains 16 residues.

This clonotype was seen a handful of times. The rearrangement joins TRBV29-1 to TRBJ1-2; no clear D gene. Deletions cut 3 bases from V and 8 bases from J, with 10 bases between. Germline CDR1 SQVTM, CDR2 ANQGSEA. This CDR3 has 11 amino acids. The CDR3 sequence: CSVDHEEGYTF. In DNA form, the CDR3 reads TGCAGCGTTGATCATGAGGAGGGCTACACCTTC.

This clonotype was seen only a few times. The CDR3 nucleotides are TGTGCCAGTAGGGACAGGGGGCCAGATACGCAGTATTTT. Its protein product is CASRDRGPDTQYF. The chain links TRBV19 to TRBJ2-3, with TRBD1 identical over 11 bases. Germline CDR1 is LNHDA and CDR2 is SQIVND (reference sequence). V gave up 6 bases and J gave up 4 bases; unmatched junction bases: 0. This CDR3 has 13 residues.

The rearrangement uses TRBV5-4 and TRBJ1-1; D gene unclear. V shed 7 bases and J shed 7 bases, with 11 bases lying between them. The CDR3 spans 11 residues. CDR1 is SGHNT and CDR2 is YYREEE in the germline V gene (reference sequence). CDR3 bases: TGTGCCAGCCACAGTAGGGTTGAAGCTTTCTTT. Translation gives CASHSRVEAFF. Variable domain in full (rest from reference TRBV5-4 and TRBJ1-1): ETGVTQSPTHLIKTRGQQVTLRCSSQSGHNTVSWYQQALGQGPQFIFQYYREEENGRGNFPPRFSGLQFPNYSSELNVNALELDDSALYLCASHSRVEAFFGQGTRLTVV.

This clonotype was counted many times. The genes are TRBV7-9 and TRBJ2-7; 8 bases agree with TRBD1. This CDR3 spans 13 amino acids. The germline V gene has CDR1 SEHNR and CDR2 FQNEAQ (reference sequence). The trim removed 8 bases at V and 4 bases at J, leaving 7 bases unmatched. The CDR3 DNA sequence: TGTGCCAGCGGACAGGGAGTTGGATACGAGCAGTACTTC. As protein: CASGQGVGYEQYF. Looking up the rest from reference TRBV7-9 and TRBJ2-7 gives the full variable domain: DTGVSQNPRHKITKRGQNVTFRCDPISEHNRLYWYRQTLGQGPEFLTYFQNEAQLEKSRLLSDRFSAERPKGSFSTLEIQRTEQGDSAMYLCASGQGVGYEQYFGPGTRLTVT.

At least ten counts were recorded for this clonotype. This chain's CDR3 is CAIDGTGGSTEAFF. The CDR3 DNA follows: TGTGCCATCGACGGGACAGGGGGTAGCACTGAAGCTTTCTTT. The chain links TRBV28 to TRBJ1-1; 11 bases are a match to TRBD1. The V gene end was trimmed by 10 bases and the J gene end by 4 bases; junction bases not matched to a gene: 8. The CDR3 has 14 residues. The germline V gene encodes CDR1 MDHEN and CDR2 SYDVKM. Drawing the rest from reference TRBV28 and TRBJ1-1, the complete variable domain is DVKVTQSSRYLVKRTGEKVFLECVQDMDHENMFWYRQDPGLGLRLIYFSYDVKMKEKGDIPEGYSVSREKKERFSLILESASTNQTSMYLCAIDGTGGSTEAFFGQGTRLTVV.

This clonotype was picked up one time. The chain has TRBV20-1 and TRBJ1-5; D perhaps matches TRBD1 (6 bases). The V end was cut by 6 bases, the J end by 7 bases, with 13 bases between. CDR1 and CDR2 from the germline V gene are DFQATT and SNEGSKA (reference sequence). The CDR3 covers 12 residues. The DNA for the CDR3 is TGCAGTGCCCTTACAGGGATGCAGCCCCAGCATTTT. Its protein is CSALTGMQPQHF.

CDR3 nucleotide sequence: TGTGCCAGCAGTCGACGGGACAGGGGACACGAGCAGTACTTC. Its translation is CASSRRDRGHEQYF. This chain connects TRBV27 to TRBJ2-7; 10 bases are a match to TRBD1. The V segment lost 5 bases and the J segment 5 bases; nucleotides outside the gene matches: 6. Germline assignment: CDR1 MNHEY and CDR2 SMNVEV (reference sequence). The CDR3 is made up of 14 amino acids.

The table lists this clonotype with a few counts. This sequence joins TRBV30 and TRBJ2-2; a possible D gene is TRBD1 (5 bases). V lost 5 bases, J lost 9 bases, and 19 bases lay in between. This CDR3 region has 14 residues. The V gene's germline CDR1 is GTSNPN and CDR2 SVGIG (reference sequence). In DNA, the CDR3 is TGTGCCTGGGACAGACGCGTTCTTTACCGGGAGCTGTTTTTT. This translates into CAWDRRVLYRELFF.

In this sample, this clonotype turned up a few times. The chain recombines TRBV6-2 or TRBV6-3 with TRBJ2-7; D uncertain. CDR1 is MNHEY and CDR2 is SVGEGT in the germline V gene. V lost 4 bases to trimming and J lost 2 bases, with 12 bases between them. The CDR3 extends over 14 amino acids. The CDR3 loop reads CASSSWTSPYEQYF. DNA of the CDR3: TGTGCCAGCAGTTCCTGGACCTCTCCCTACGAGCAGTACTTC.

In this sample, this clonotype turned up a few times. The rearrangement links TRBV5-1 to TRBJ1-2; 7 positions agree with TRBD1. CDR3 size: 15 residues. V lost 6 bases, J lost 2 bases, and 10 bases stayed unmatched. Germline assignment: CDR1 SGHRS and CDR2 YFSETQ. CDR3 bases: TGCGCCAGCACCAAGACAGGGCTCGGAAACTATGGCTACACCTTC. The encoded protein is CASTKTGLGNYGYTF.

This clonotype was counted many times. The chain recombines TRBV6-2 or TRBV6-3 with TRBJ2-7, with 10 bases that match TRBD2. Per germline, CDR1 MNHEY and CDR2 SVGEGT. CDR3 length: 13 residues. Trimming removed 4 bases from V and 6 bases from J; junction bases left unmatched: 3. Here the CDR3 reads CASSSSGRSEQYF. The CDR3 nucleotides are TGTGCCAGCAGTTCTAGCGGGAGAAGCGAGCAGTACTTC.

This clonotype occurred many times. The CDR3 nucleotides read TGTGCCAGCAGTTACTCTAGGGGGGACTACGAGCAGTACTTC. Protein product: CASSYSRGDYEQYF. This sequence joins TRBV6-9 and TRBJ2-7; D may match TRBD1 or TRBD2 (6 bases each). Germline V gene sequence: CDR1 MNHGY, CDR2 SVAAGI. The CDR3 has 14 amino acids. The ends were cut back, 3 bases at V and 3 bases at J, with 12 bases in the middle.